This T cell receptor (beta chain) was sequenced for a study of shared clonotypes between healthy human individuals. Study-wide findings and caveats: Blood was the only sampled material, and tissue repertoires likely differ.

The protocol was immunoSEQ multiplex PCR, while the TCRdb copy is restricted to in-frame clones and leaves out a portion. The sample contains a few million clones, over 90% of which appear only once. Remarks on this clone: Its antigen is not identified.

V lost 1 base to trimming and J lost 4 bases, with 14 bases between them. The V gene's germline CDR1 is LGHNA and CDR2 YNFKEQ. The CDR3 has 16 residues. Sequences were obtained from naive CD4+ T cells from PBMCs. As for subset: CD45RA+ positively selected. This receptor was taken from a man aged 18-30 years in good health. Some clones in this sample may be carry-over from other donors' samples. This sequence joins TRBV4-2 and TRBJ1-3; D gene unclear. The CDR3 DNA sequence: TGTGCCAGCAGCCAAGTCAGAGGGTCATTGGGAAACACCATATATTTT. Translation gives CASSQVRGSLGNTIYF.